The 20 T cell receptor beta chains reported below all come from one sample, sequenced in a study of T cells after yellow fever vaccination. Via MiXCR, TCRdb re-called the 5' RACE reads, giving one row per CDR3 protein. The repertoire includes about 340,000 distinct CDR3 sequences, approximately 4% of them detected once, and roughly 26% sits in the top ten. Specimen: PBMCs, collected 5 days after the yellow fever booster vaccination. The source of these receptors is a man younger than 35 who received the YFV17D yellow fever vaccine.

The chain couples TRBV10-3 to TRBJ2-1; 7 bases are shared with TRBD2. This CDR3 has 13 residues. V gave up 4 bases and J gave up 10 bases; unmatched junction bases: 7. Germline CDR1 is ENHRY and CDR2 is SYGVKD. CDR3 residues: CAISGTSSREQFF. CDR3 DNA sequence: TGTGCCATCAGTGGGACTAGTTCTAGGGAGCAGTTCTTC.

This clonotype was recorded many times. The V gene is TRBV11-1, the J gene TRBJ2-2, with TRBD1 identical over 8 bases. V was pared by 4 bases and J by 3 bases, with 16 bases of the junction left unmatched. CDR3 length: 19 amino acids. Germline CDR1 is SGHAT and CDR2 is FQDESV (reference sequence). For the CDR3, the DNA is TGTGCCAGCAGCTCCCTCTTCCAAATGGACAGGGCCTACACCGGGGAGCTGTTTTTT. Protein: CASSSLFQMDRAYTGELFF.

The table lists this clonotype with a few counts. The chain carries TRBV7-2 and TRBJ1-1; tentatively, D is TRBD1 (5 bases). Trimming removed 1 base at V and 2 bases at J, with 11 bases between. Germline CDR1 SGHTA, CDR2 FQGNSA. The CDR3 totals 15 residues. Here the CDR3 DNA reads TGTGCCAGCAGCTTAGTAGGGACGAGAAACACTGAAGCTTTCTTT. It translates to CASSLVGTRNTEAFF.

This clonotype has more than one count but fewer than ten. The V call is TRBV7-9, the J call TRBJ2-7, with 13 bases that match TRBD2. J lost 3 bases, V lost 1 base, and 0 bases had no gene match. The length of the CDR3 is 15 residues. CDR1 is SEHNR, CDR2 FQNEAQ, per germline (reference sequence). The CDR3 is CASSLGTSGGYEQYV. The CDR3 DNA reads as TGTGCCAGCAGCTTAGGGACTAGCGGGGGCTACGAGCAGTACGTC.

This clonotype was observed at least ten times. The CDR3, as DNA: TGCAGCGCGAAACCGGTAGGCCCAGATACGCAGTATTTT. Encoded protein: CSAKPVGPDTQYF. This chain uses TRBV29-1 with TRBJ2-3; D gene ambiguous. Germline CDR1 and CDR2: SQVTM and ANQGSEA. CDR3 length: 13 residues. V lost 7 bases and J 4 bases, leaving 15 bases between the germline ends.

This clonotype was counted between two and nine times. The chain recombines TRBV7-2 with TRBJ1-1; perhaps TRBD1 as D (5 bases). Germline CDR1 SGHTA, CDR2 FQGNSA. This CDR3 comprises 15 residues. The V gene lost 5 bases and the J gene lost 0 bases, with 13 bases spanning the gap. This chain's CDR3 is CASSVWDRLNTEAFF. The CDR3 nucleotides read TGTGCCAGCAGCGTCTGGGACCGATTGAACACTGAAGCTTTCTTT.

The genes are TRBV20-1 and TRBJ2-3; D unresolved. Germline-derived CDR1 and CDR2 are DFQATT and SNEGSKA (reference sequence). The CDR3 is 15 amino acids. V was trimmed by 0 bases and J by 0 bases, leaving 10 bases between them. CDR3 in DNA: TGCAGTGCTAGAGATAGCAGCTCGAGCACAGATACGCAGTATTTT. Protein sequence: CSARDSSSSTDTQYF.

This sequence joins TRBV6-5 and TRBJ2-3; TRBD2 aligns across 8 bases. The germline CDR1 and CDR2 sequences are MNHEY and SVGAGI. This CDR3 is 18 amino acids long. V shed 8 bases and J 11 bases; nucleotides not matched to a gene: 27. The CDR3 DNA is TGTGCCAGCTCGGGGGGGGGCCCCACCCGACTTGTCCGGAGTGGGCAGTATTTT. This encodes CASSGGGPTRLVRSGQYF.

The chain has TRBV27 and TRBJ1-4; a weak D match, TRBD1 (5 bases). V was pared by 0 bases and J by 11 bases, with 16 bases between. CDR1 and CDR2 from the germline V gene are MNHEY and SMNVEV (reference sequence). CDR3 size: 15 residues. CDR3: CASSLSSRGQRKLFF. Here the CDR3 DNA reads TGTGCCAGCAGTTTATCTTCTAGGGGCCAAAGGAAACTGTTTTTT. Variable domain in full (rest from reference TRBV27 and TRBJ1-4): EAQVTQNPRYLITVTGKKLTVTCSQNMNHEYMSWYRQDPGLGLRQIYYSMNVEVTDKGDVPEGYKVSRKEKRNFPLILESPSPNQTSLYFCASSLSSRGQRKLFFGSGTQLSVL.

This sequence joins TRBV12-3 or TRBV12-4 and TRBJ1-5; D not certain. The V gene lost 1 base and the J gene lost 7 bases, with 11 bases spanning the gap. The CDR3 sequence is 14 residues long. The CDR3 DNA follows: TGTGCCAGCAGTTTAGAATTAGGGTTCCAGCCCCAGCATTTT. It codes for CASSLELGFQPQHF.

This clonotype has just a few counts. The chain links TRBV7-2 to TRBJ2-7; TRBD2 agrees at 11 bases. The ends lost 1 base at V and 2 bases at J; junction bases unmatched: 10. CDR3 length: 18 residues. Germline V gene lookup returns CDR1 SGHTA and CDR2 FQGNSA. The CDR3 DNA is TGTGCCAGCAGCTTAGAAACTAGCGGGGGCGCTAACGCCTACGAGCAGTACTTC. As protein: CASSLETSGGANAYEQYF.

This clonotype was counted at least ten times. The chain couples TRBV18 to TRBJ1-2; D not certain. This CDR3 has 14 amino acids. CDR1 and CDR2 (germline): KGHSH, LQKENI. V lost 2 bases and J lost 6, with 13 bases in between. CDR3 amino acids: CASSPGLKGDGYTF. CDR3 sequence (DNA): TGTGCCAGCTCACCAGGGTTGAAGGGCGATGGCTACACCTTC.

V gene TRBV18 combines with J gene TRBJ1-3; D is unresolved. Trimming took off 0 bases at V and 4 bases at J, with 13 bases between the two ends. In germline, CDR1 is KGHSH, CDR2 LQKENI. CDR3 length equals 16 residues. The CDR3 region has the DNA TGTGCCAGCTCACCACCGTCACGATCCCGGGGAAACACCATATATTTT. The encoded protein is CASSPPSRSRGNTIYF.

This clonotype was seen more than once but under ten times. The chain joins TRBV4-3 to TRBJ2-3, with D unresolved. V shed 0 bases and J shed 4 bases, with 11 bases lying between them. Germline values: CDR1 LGHNA, CDR2 YSLEER. This CDR3 has 15 amino acids. The CDR3 nucleotides are TGCGCCAGCAGCCAAGAAGGGTTAAGGGCAGATACGCAGTATTTT. Protein product: CASSQEGLRADTQYF.

This clonotype was detected ten times or more. The V and J genes are TRBV4-3 and TRBJ1-1; D perhaps matches TRBD1 (5 bases). Germline V gene lookup returns CDR1 LGHNA and CDR2 YSLEER. The CDR3 is 14 residues long. Trimming pared 3 bases from V and 0 bases from J, leaving 8 bases between. The CDR3 bases are TGCGCCAGCAGCCAGGGGGGGGTGAACACTGAAGCTTTCTTT. It is translated as CASSQGGVNTEAFF.

The chain is built from TRBV28 and TRBJ1-4, with 7 positions matching TRBD1. Unmatched junction bases numbered 10, after V lost 3 bases and J lost 0 bases. Germline loops: CDR1 MDHEN, CDR2 SYDVKM. This CDR3 contains 18 residues. In nucleotides, the CDR3 is TGTGCCAGCAGTTTTTTCAGGGGGTCAAGGGCAACTAATGAAAAACTGTTTTTT. Its protein is CASSFFRGSRATNEKLFF.

The V and J genes are TRBV5-1 and TRBJ1-6, with D unresolved. This CDR3 spans 14 amino acids. V dropped 0 bases and J dropped 9 bases, with 10 bases sitting between them. Germline CDR1 reads SGHRS; CDR2 reads YFSETQ. The CDR3 DNA reads as TGCGCCAGCAGCTTGGAAGGTTGGGGTTCACCCCTCCACTTT. It codes for CASSLEGWGSPLHF.

The chain links TRBV6-5 to TRBJ2-6; D unresolved. Germline CDR1 and CDR2: MNHEY and SVGAGI. The CDR3 consists of 15 residues. The V end lost 7 bases, the J end lost 0 bases, and 10 bases lay between the germline ends. CDR3 protein: CASTALRSGANVLTF. CDR3 in DNA: TGTGCCAGCACCGCCCTACGCTCTGGGGCCAACGTCCTGACTTTC.

This clonotype was detected ten times or more. The chain employs TRBV12-3 or TRBV12-4 and TRBJ2-2; unclear D gene. The CDR3 sequence is 14 residues long. The germline V and J ends were trimmed by 6 bases and 2 bases, with 10 bases remaining between them. CDR3 amino acids: CASRPTANTGELFF. CDR3 sequence (DNA): TGTGCCAGCAGGCCGACGGCCAACACCGGGGAGCTGTTTTTT.

This clonotype has ten or more counts. The rearrangement joins TRBV5-6 to TRBJ2-5, with 8 bases that match TRBD1. Trimming at V came to 4 bases and at J to 5 bases, leaving 4 bases not matched to a gene. CDR3 length: 13 residues. The germline V gene has CDR1 SGHDT and CDR2 YYEEEE. This CDR3 reads CASSVTGDETQYF. CDR3 sequence (DNA): TGTGCCAGCAGCGTGACAGGGGACGAGACCCAGTACTTC.